This T cell receptor (beta chain) was identified during a study of blood T cell repertoires in COVID-19. Study summary: PBMCs, B-cell-depleted T cells, or T cells were the source of the cDNA or gDNA that made up the material.

Sequencing used immunoSEQ multiplex PCR; TCRdb keeps in-frame clones, though not all of them. The table includes tens of thousands of clones, roughly nine tenths detected once. J was trimmed by 6 bases and V by 2 bases; bases with no gene match: 4. Germline V gene sequence: CDR1 GTSNPN, CDR2 SVGIG (reference sequence). The CDR3 spans 12 residues. The sample was peripheral blood. The clonotype originates from a man between 65 and 85 years old with active COVID-19. The J gene is TRBJ2-7, the V gene TRBV30, with TRBD2 identical over 7 bases. The CDR3 sequence is CAWSSGEVEQYF. For the CDR3, the DNA is TGTGCCTGGAGTAGCGGGGAAGTCGAGCAGTACTTC.